A single T cell receptor (beta chain) is shown here with its context. This record comes from a study of CD8 T cells in Susac syndrome. Random hexamers were used to reverse transcribe roughly 0.5 to 1 ug of RNA. The method of amplification for TCR beta CDR3 was immunoSEQ multiplex PCR, covering 54 Vbeta and 13 Jbeta. TCRdb re-called the immunoSEQ multiplex PCR reads with MiXCR, one entry per CDR3 protein. The sample has approximately 180,000 distinct CDR3 sequences, approximately 95% seen once. The CDR3 runs 12 residues. Per germline, CDR1 GTSNPN and CDR2 SVGIG (reference sequence). Trimming pared 7 bases from V and 2 bases from J, leaving 11 bases between.

The chain combines TRBV30 with TRBJ1-1, with a weak D call TRBD1 (6 bases). The sequence derives from a human donor with multiple sclerosis. Sequencing was carried out using CD4+ T cells from PBMCs. In nucleotides, the CDR3 is TGTGCCTTAAGGGACATTAACACTGAAGCTTTCTTT. This sequence encodes CALRDINTEAFF.